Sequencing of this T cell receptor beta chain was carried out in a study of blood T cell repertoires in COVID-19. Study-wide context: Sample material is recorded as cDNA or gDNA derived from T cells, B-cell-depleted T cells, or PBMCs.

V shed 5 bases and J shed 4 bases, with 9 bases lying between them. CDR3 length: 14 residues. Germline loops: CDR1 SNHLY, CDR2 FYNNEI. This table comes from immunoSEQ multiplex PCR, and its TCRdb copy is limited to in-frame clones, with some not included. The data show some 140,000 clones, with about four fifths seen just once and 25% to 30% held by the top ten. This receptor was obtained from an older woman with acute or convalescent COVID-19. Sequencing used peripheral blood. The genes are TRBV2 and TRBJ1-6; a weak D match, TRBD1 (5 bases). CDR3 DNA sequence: TGTGCCAGCAGTTCGACAGCTTATAATTCACCCCTCCACTTT. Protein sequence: CASSSTAYNSPLHF. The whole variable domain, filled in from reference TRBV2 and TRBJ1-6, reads EPEVTQTPSHQVTQMGQEVILRCVPISNHLYFYWYRQILGQKVEFLVSFYNNEISEKSEIFDDQFSVERPDGSNFTLKIRSTKLEDSAMYFCASSSTAYNSPLHFGNGTRLTVT.